Here is one T cell receptor beta chain with its context. This record comes from a study of T cells expressing NK-cell markers. Following a re-call of the 5' RACE reads, TCRdb has one entry per CDR3 protein and lacks DNA. This repertoire comprises under 200,000 distinct CDR3 sequences; its ten largest clones make up around 18%. Germline loops: CDR1 SGHTA, CDR2 FQGTGA. CDR3 length equals 15 residues. The genes are TRBV7-3 and TRBJ2-2; without DNA, the TCRdb call of TRBD1 cannot be checked. The receptor was derived from a woman between 18 and 75 years old in good health. Sequenced material: blood T cells: a sorted CD56 or NKG2C T cell subset, CD4+ or CD8+ T cells, or bulk PBMC T cells (not recorded which). Here the CDR3 reads CASSTTGGHTGELFF.